This record concerns one T cell receptor beta chain sequence. The sample is drawn from a study of CD8 T cells in Susac syndrome. It was with random hexamers that roughly 0.5 to 1 ug RNA was reverse transcribed. One entry per CDR3 protein, called by TCRdb with MiXCR from the immunoSEQ multiplex PCR reads. The data show 250,000 to 350,000 distinct CDR3 sequences, approximately 84% seen once. Material for sequencing was CD8+ T cells from PBMCs. This TCR was sampled from a human donor with multiple sclerosis.

The CDR3 region has the DNA TGCGCCAGCAGCTTGGGGGTGGGAAAGCTCGGTGAGCAGTTCTTC. Its protein is CASSLGVGKLGEQFF. The chain recombines TRBV5-1 with TRBJ2-1; no reliable D call. In germline, CDR1 is SGHRS, CDR2 YFSETQ. The V gene lost 0 bases and the J gene lost 9 bases, with 16 bases spanning the gap. The CDR3 loop spans 15 amino acids.